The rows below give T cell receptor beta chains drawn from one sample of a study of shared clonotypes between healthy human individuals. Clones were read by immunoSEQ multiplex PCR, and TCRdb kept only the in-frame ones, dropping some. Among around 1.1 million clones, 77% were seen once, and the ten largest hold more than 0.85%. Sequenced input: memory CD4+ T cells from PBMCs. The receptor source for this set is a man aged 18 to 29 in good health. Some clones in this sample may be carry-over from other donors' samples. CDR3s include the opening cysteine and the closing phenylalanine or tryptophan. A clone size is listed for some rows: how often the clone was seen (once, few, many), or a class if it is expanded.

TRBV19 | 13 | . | CASSTNRVTEAFF
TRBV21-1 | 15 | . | CASSKGSSGYTEAFF
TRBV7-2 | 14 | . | CASSLGALTDTQYF
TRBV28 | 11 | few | CAAGGGQPQHF
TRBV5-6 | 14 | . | CASSSLRGGETQYF
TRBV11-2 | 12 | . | CASSLALGGAFF
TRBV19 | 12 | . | CASSIARDGYTF
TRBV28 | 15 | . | CASKEGGVGIGELFF
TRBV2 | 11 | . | CASSILDTRYF
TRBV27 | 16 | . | CASSLLHRGGTYEQYF
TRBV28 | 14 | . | CASSPGGLNEKLFF
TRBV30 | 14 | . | CAWSGTVSNQPQHF
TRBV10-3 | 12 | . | CATSGSSYEQYF
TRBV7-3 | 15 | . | CASSLGVLPTDTQYF
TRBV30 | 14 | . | CAWSRAGIRNEQFF
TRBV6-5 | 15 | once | CASSTGTGKNSPLHF
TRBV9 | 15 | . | CASSAGGALGEKLFF
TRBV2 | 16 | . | CATEPLGTTEVETQYF
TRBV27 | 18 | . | CASSNAKGQGRGPTEAFF
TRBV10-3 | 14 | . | CATAFGQGASEQYF
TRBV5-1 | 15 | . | CASSLGIGTLWTQYF
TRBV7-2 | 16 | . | CASSLFRTSGSYEQYF
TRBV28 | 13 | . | CASTAGDYNEQFF
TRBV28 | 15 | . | CASSSPGGGTRGQYF
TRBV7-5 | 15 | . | CVRSPRGRIYYEQYF
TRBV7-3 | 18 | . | CASSPPFLTGGAEDTQYF
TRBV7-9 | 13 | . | CASSFSGDRVQFF
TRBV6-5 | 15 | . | CASSQGGGSNQPQHF
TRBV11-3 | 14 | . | CASSLGGSQETQYF
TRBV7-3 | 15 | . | CASSPQTGGTGELFF
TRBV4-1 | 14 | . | CASSQGDRGETQYF
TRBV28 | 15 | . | CASSFVKLSGNTIYF
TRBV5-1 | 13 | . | CASSPSGSYEQYF
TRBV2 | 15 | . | CASSEVVVGFYGYTF
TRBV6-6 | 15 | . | CASRPAGGVYNEQFF
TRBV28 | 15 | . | CASSLMGTENTEAFF
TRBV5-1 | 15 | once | CASSLAGDSYNEQFF
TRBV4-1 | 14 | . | CASSQETPDYGYTF
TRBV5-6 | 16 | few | CASSRNLREANYGYTF
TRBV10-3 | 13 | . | CAIRGTGVTEAFF
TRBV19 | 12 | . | CASSIDRRGAFF